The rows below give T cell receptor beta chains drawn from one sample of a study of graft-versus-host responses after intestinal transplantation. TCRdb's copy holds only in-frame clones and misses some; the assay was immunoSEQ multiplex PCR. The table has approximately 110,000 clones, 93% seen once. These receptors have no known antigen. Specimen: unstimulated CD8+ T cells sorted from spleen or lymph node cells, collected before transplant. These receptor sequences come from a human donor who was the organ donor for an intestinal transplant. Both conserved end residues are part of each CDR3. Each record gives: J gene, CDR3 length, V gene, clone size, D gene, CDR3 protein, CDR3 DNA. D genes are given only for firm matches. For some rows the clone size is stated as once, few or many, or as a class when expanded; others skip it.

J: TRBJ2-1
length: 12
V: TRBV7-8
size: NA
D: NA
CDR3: CASSPRVNEQFF
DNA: TGTGCCAGCAGCCCCCGGGTTAATGAGCAGTTCTTC

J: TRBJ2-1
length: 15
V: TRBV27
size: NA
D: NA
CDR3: CASSFGPTPYNEQFF
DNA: TGTGCCAGCAGTTTTGGGCCGACCCCCTACAATGAGCAGTTCTTC

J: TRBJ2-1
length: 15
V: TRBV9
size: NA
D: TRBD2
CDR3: CASSARAGDYNEQFF
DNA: TGTGCCAGCAGCGCACGGGCGGGAGACTACAATGAGCAGTTCTTC

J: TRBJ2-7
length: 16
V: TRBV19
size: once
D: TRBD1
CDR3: CASSASPGQGAYEQYF
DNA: TGTGCCAGTAGTGCCTCCCCGGGACAGGGGGCCTACGAGCAGTACTTC

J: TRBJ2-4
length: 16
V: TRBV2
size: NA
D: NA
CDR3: CASSERVHGPTGGQYF
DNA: TGTGCCAGCAGTGAAAGAGTTCATGGGCCAACCGGCGGACAGTACTTC

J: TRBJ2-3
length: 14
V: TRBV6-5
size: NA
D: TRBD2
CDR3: CASSIAGFTDTQYF
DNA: TGTGCCAGCAGTATAGCGGGGTTCACAGATACGCAGTATTTT

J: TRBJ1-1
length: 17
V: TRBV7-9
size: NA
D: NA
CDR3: CASSLWTHNRLNTEAFF
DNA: TGTGCCAGCAGCTTATGGACGCATAACAGGTTAAACACTGAAGCTTTCTTT

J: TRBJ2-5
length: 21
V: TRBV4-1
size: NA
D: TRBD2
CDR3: CASSQERVEGVAGGPGETQYF
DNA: TGCGCCAGCAGCCAAGAGAGGGTCGAGGGGGTAGCGGGAGGGCCGGGGGAGACCCAGTACTTC

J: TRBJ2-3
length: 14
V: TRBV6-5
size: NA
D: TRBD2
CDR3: CASSPGLARDTQYF
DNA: TGTGCCAGCAGCCCTGGACTAGCGAGAGATACGCAGTATTTT

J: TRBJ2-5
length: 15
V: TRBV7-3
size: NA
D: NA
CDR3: CASSLTPSPQETQYF
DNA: TGTGCCAGCAGCTTAACTCCTAGCCCCCAAGAGACCCAGTACTTC

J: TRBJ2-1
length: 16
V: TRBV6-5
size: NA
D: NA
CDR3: CASSYMGGGGLNEQFF
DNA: TGTGCCAGCAGTTACATGGGAGGGGGAGGACTGAATGAGCAGTTCTTC

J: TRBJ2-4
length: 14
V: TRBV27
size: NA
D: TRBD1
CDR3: CASSLTGPGNIQYF
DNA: TGTGCCAGCAGTCTGACAGGGCCAGGGAACATTCAGTACTTC

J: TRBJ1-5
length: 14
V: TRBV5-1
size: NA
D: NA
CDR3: CASSLSAGDKPQHF
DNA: TGCGCCAGCAGCTTGTCGGCAGGGGATAAACCCCAGCATTTT

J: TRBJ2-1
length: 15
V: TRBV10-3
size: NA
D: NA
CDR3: CAISDGGHLYNEQFF
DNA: TGTGCCATCAGTGACGGGGGACACCTTTACAATGAGCAGTTCTTC

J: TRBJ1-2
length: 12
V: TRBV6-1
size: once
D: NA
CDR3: CASADRNYGYTF
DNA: TGTGCCAGCGCCGACAGGAACTATGGCTACACCTTC

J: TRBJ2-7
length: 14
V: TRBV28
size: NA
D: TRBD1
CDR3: CASRGQGISYEQYF
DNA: TGTGCCAGCCGCGGACAGGGAATTTCCTACGAGCAGTACTTC

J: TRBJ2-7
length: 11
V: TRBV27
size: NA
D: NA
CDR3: CASSFLGEQYF
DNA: TGTGCCAGCAGTTTTTTGGGCGAGCAGTACTTC

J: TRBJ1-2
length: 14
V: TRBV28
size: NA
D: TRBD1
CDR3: CASIEQGLGYGYTF
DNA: TGTGCCAGCATCGAACAGGGGTTGGGCTATGGCTACACCTTC

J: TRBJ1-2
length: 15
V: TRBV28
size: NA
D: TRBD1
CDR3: CASSLVRDRDYGYTF
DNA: TGTGCCAGCAGTTTAGTCCGGGACAGGGACTATGGCTACACCTTC

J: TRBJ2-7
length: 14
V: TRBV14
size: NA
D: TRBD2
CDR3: CASSHGGDFYEQYF
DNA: TGTGCCAGCAGCCACGGGGGGGACTTCTACGAGCAGTACTTC

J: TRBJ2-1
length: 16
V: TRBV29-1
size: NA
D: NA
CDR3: CSVEDILQAGGAEQFF
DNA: TGCAGCGTTGAAGATATATTGCAGGCCGGCGGGGCTGAGCAGTTCTTC

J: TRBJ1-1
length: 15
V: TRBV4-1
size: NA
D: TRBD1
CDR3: CASSPEGDRGTEAFF
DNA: TGCGCCAGCAGCCCCGAAGGGGACAGGGGAACTGAAGCTTTCTTT

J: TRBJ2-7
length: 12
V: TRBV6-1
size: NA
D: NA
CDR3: CASTIYSYEQYF
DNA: TGTGCCAGCACCATCTACTCCTACGAGCAGTACTTC

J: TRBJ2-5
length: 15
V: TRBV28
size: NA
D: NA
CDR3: CASSLTDRAWETQYF
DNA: TGTGCCAGCAGTTTAACAGATAGGGCATGGGAGACCCAGTACTTC

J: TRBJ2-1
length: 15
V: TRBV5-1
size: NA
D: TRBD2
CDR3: CASSFGLAGVGEQFF
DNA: TGCGCCAGCAGCTTTGGACTAGCGGGAGTAGGCGAGCAGTTCTTC

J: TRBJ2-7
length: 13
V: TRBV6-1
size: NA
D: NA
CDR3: CASTGDRFYEQYF
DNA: TGTGCCAGCACGGGAGACAGGTTCTACGAGCAGTACTTC

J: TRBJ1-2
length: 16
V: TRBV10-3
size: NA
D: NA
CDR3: CAISGPGRGDPYGYTF
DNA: TGTGCCATCAGTGGACCTGGGAGGGGGGACCCCTATGGCTACACCTTC

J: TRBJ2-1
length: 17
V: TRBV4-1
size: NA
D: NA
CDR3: CASSQDRGSGSYNEQFF
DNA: TGCGCCAGCAGCCAAGATCGGGGGTCGGGTTCCTACAATGAGCAGTTCTTC

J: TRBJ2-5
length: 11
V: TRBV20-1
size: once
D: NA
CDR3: CSGGVQETQYF
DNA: TGCAGTGGAGGGGTCCAAGAGACCCAGTACTTC

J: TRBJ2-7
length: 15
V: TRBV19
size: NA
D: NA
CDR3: CASSIGQVAFNEQYF
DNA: TGTGCCAGTAGTATAGGCCAGGTGGCCTTCAACGAGCAGTACTTC

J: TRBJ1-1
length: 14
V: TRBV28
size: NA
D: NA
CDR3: CASSLWGTEYEAFF
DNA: TGTGCCAGCAGTTTATGGGGGACGGAATATGAAGCTTTCTTT

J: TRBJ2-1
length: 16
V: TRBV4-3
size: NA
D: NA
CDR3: CASSQVPGGGYNEQFF
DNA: TGCGCCAGCAGCCAAGTACCAGGAGGAGGCTACAATGAGCAGTTCTTC

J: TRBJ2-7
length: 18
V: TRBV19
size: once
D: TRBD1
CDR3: CASSMTGVTGDRSYEQYF
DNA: TGTGCCAGTAGTATGACTGGGGTTACAGGGGATAGGTCCTACGAGCAGTACTTC

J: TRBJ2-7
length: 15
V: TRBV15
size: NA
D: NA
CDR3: CATSRDRRLSYEQYF
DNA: TGTGCCACCAGCAGAGATCGCCGCCTCTCCTACGAGCAGTACTTC

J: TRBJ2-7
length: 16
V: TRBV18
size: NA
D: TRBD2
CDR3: CASSGAGDGFSYEQYF
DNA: TGTGCCAGCTCCGGGGCGGGGGACGGCTTCTCCTACGAGCAGTACTTC

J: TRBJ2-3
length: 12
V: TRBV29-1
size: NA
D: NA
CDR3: CSVTGFTDTQYF
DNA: TGCAGCGTTACTGGGTTCACAGATACGCAGTATTTT

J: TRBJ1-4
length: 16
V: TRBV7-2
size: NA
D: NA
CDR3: CASSLWFGATNEKLFF
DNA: TGTGCCAGCAGCTTATGGTTTGGGGCAACTAATGAAAAACTGTTTTTT

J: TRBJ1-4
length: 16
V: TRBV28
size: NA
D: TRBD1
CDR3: CASSRYRGSVNEKLFF
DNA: TGTGCCAGCAGCCGTTACAGGGGTTCGGTTAATGAAAAACTGTTTTTT

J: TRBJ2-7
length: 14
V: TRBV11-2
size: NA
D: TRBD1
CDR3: CASSNKDRYNEQYF
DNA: TGTGCCAGCAGCAATAAGGACAGGTACAACGAGCAGTACTTC

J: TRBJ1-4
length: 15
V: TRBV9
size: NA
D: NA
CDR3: CASSVGGATNEKLFF
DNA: TGTGCCAGCAGCGTAGGGGGTGCAACTAATGAAAAACTGTTTTTT

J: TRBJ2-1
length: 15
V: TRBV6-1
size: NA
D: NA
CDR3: CASSERNSGYNEQFF
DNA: TGTGCCAGCAGTGAAAGAAATAGCGGATACAATGAGCAGTTCTTC

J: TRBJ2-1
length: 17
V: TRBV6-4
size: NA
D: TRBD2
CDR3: CASSGPGTSGSYNEQFF
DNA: TGTGCCAGCAGTGGCCCGGGGACTAGCGGGTCCTACAATGAGCAGTTCTTC

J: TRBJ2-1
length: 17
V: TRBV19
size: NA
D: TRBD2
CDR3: CASSTYLAGGWGNEQFF
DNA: TGTGCCAGTAGTACCTATTTAGCGGGAGGGTGGGGCAATGAGCAGTTCTTC

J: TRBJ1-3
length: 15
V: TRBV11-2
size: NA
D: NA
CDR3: CASSPGRSSGNTIYF
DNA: TGTGCCAGCAGCCCGGGCAGGAGCTCTGGAAACACCATATATTTT

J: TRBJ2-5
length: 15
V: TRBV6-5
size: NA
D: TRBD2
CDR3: CASSVTSGSQETQYF
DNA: TGTGCCAGCAGTGTGACTAGCGGTTCCCAAGAGACCCAGTACTTC

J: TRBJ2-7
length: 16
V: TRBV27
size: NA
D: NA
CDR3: CASSLQAGKDLNEQYF
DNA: TGTGCCAGCAGTTTACAGGCAGGGAAGGACTTAAACGAGCAGTACTTC

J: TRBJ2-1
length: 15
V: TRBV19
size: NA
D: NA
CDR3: CASSVPPSGYNEQFF
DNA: TGTGCCAGTAGCGTCCCCCCCTCAGGGTACAATGAGCAGTTCTTC

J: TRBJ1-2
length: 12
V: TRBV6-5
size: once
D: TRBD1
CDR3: CASTYRGYGYTF
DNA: TGTGCCAGCACCTACAGGGGCTATGGCTACACCTTC

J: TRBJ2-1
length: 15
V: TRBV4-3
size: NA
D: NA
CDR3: CASSQDQYPYNEQFF
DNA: TGCGCCAGCAGCCAAGATCAGTACCCCTACAATGAGCAGTTCTTC

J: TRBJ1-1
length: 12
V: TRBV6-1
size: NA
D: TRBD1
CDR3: CASRTGGTEAFF
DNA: TGTGCCAGCCGGACAGGAGGGACTGAAGCTTTCTTT

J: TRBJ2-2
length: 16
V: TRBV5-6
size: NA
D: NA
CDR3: CASSLWPGLNTGELFF
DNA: TGTGCCAGCAGCTTGTGGCCTGGGCTAAACACCGGGGAGCTGTTTTTT

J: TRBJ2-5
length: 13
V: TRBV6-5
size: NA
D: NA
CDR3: CASSYHGAETQYF
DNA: TGTGCCAGCAGTTATCATGGGGCAGAGACCCAGTACTTC